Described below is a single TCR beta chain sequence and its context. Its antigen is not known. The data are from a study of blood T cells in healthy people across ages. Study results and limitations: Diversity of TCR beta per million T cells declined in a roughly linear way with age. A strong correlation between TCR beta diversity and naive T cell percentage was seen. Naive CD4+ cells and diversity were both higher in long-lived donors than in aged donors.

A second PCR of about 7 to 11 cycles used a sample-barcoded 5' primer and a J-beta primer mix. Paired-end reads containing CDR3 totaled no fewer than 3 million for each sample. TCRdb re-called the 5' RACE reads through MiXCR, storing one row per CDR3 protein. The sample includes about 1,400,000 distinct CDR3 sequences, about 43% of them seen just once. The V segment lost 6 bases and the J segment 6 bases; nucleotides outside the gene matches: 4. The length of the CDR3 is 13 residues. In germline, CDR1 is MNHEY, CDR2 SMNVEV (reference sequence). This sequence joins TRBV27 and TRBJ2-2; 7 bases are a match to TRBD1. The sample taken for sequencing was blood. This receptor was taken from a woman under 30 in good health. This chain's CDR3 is CASRKTGAGELFF. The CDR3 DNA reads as TGTGCCAGCAGGAAAACAGGGGCCGGGGAGCTGTTTTTT.